This T cell receptor beta chain is from a study of control samples from healthy donors and cancer patients. Here immunoSEQ multiplex PCR was the method, and the copy in TCRdb shows in-frame clones only, minus some. The top ten clones hold 1.8% of a sample with about 190,000 clones, about nine tenths of them seen once. CDR1 MNHEY and CDR2 SVGAGI come from the germline V gene. V was pared by 4 bases and J by 3 bases, with 7 bases between. The CDR3 runs 12 residues. The receptor was derived from a man aged 25 to 45 in good health. Sequencing was done on a sample of blood. This rearrangement joins TRBV6-5 to TRBJ2-7; D perhaps matches TRBD1 (5 bases). The CDR3 reads CASSSGLYEQYF. In DNA form, the CDR3 reads TGTGCCAGCAGTTCAGGGCTCTACGAGCAGTACTTC.